This is a list of T cell receptor beta chains from one sample in a study of memory CD4+ T cells and cytomegalovirus serostatus. Using immunoSEQ multiplex PCR, the repertoire was profiled, and TCRdb retains in-frame clones only, with some absent. The sample holds about 46,000 clones; about three quarters are singletons and the top ten take 0.61%. Specimen: memory CD4+ T cells from blood. The source of these receptors is an adult in good health and CMV-seronegative. CDR3s include the opening cysteine and the closing phenylalanine or tryptophan. A D gene is named only where the DNA matches it firmly. Size values are once, few and many counts, or a class for expanded clones, and some rows have none.

clone_size	v_call	j_call	d_call	cdr3_aa	cdr3_nt
.	TRBV11-3	TRBJ2-3	TRBD1	CASSFGTGHTDTQYF	TGTGCCAGCAGCTTCGGGACAGGTCACACAGATACGCAGTATTTT
.	TRBV7-9	TRBJ1-1	.	CASSSLGLDTEAFF	TGTGCCAGCAGTTCCTTGGGACTGGACACTGAAGCTTTCTTT
.	TRBV10-3	TRBJ1-2	.	CAISESSQNYGYTF	TGTGCCATCAGTGAGTCGAGCCAGAACTATGGCTACACCTTC
.	TRBV2	TRBJ1-3	.	CASSVESGNTIYF	TGTGCCAGCAGTGTAGAGTCTGGAAACACCATATATTTT
.	TRBV9	TRBJ2-2	.	CASSVAGRGELFF	TGTGCCAGCAGCGTAGCTGGCAGAGGGGAGCTGTTTTTT
.	TRBV15	TRBJ2-1	TRBD2	CATSVERGGGLNEQFF	TGTGCCACCAGCGTAGAGAGGGGCGGGGGTCTCAATGAGCAGTTCTTC
few	TRBV7-2	TRBJ1-3	.	CASSPRTTNSGNTIYF	TGTGCCAGCAGCCCTCGGACTACCAACTCTGGAAACACCATATATTTT
.	TRBV19	TRBJ1-5	.	CASSTRTVYSNQPQHF	TGTGCCAGTAGTACCCGGACGGTTTATAGCAATCAGCCCCAGCATTTT
.	TRBV9	TRBJ2-2	.	CASSVGPSDTGELFF	TGTGCCAGCAGCGTAGGACCATCCGACACCGGGGAGCTGTTTTTT
.	TRBV5-1	TRBJ2-5	TRBD2	CASSPPSGGGGETQYF	TGCGCCAGCAGCCCCCCTAGCGGGGGAGGGGGAGAGACCCAGTACTTC
.	TRBV27	TRBJ1-1	.	CASRTYTRAFENTEAFF	TGTGCCAGCAGGACTTATACCCGGGCCTTTGAAAACACTGAAGCTTTCTTT
.	TRBV7-2	TRBJ2-7	TRBD2	CASSSGTSGGAPQGF	TGTGCCAGCAGCTCCGGGACTAGCGGGGGGGCCCCGCAGGGGTTC
.	TRBV7-9	TRBJ2-3	.	CASSLGVSSTDTQYF	TGTGCCAGCAGCTTAGGGGTTTCTAGCACAGATACGCAGTATTTT
.	TRBV9	TRBJ2-1	.	CASSVEPSSYNEQFF	TGTGCCAGCAGCGTAGAGCCGAGCTCCTACAATGAGCAGTTCTTC
.	TRBV19	TRBJ1-3	.	CATQLGGVSDGNTIYF	TGTGCCACCCAACTCGGGGGAGTATCGGACGGAAACACCATATATTTT
.	TRBV23-1	TRBJ2-1	.	CASSQRSLGQFF	TGCGCCAGCAGTCAACGGTCCTTGGGGCAGTTCTTC
.	TRBV7-8	TRBJ2-5	TRBD2	CASSLLSGGSEETQYF	TGTGCCAGCAGCTTATTGAGCGGGGGGTCGGAAGAGACCCAGTACTTC
.	TRBV6-1	TRBJ1-4	TRBD1	CASLSNSDRGEKLFF	TGTGCCAGCCTATCGAATTCGGACAGGGGTGAAAAACTGTTTTTT
.	TRBV25-1	TRBJ1-5	.	CASSPGVWNQPQHF	TGTGCCAGCAGCCCAGGGGTGTGGAATCAGCCCCAGCATTTT
.	TRBV5-4	TRBJ2-3	.	CASSLNSGITDTQYF	TGTGCCAGCAGCTTGAACAGTGGGATCACAGATACGCAGTATTTT
.	TRBV19	TRBJ2-5	.	CASSMATGKETQYF	TGTGCCAGTAGTATGGCTACAGGGAAAGAGACCCAGTACTTC
.	TRBV7-8	TRBJ1-3	TRBD1	CASSLQGANTIYF	TGTGCCAGCAGCTTACAGGGGGCAAACACCATATATTTT
.	TRBV5-1	TRBJ1-1	.	CASSLDTNTEAFF	TGCGCCAGCAGCTTGGACACAAACACTGAAGCTTTCTTT
.	TRBV4-2	TRBJ2-2	.	CASSQDPLLVAAELFF	TGTGCCAGCAGCCAAGATCCTCTTTTGGTGGCCGCGGAGCTGTTTTTT
.	TRBV18	TRBJ1-1	.	CASSPRSSGQNTEAFF	TGTGCCAGCTCACCACGATCTTCGGGACAAAACACTGAAGCTTTCTTT
.	TRBV27	TRBJ1-4	.	CASSPSHSVNEKLFF	TGTGCCAGCAGCCCTTCCCACAGTGTTAATGAAAAACTGTTTTTT
.	TRBV4-1	TRBJ1-1	.	CASSPSRTANTEAFF	TGCGCCAGCAGCCCATCTAGGACGGCGAACACTGAAGCTTTCTTT
.	TRBV7-8	TRBJ2-7	.	CASSNRVDNYEQYF	TGTGCCAGCAGCAACAGGGTAGATAACTACGAGCAGTACTTC
few	TRBV19	TRBJ2-7	TRBD2	CASSIGLAGGLPYEQYF	TGTGCCAGTAGTATCGGACTAGCGGGGGGGCTACCCTACGAGCAGTACTTC
.	TRBV6-5	TRBJ2-5	TRBD2	CASSYSRGAEETQYF	TGTGCCAGCAGTTACTCGCGGGGGGCTGAAGAGACCCAGTACTTC
few	TRBV6-1	TRBJ1-1	TRBD1	CASYQQGRNTEAFF	TGTGCCAGCTATCAACAGGGGAGGAACACTGAAGCTTTCTTT
few	TRBV7-2	TRBJ1-4	.	CASSFSGGDNEKLFF	TGTGCCAGCAGCTTTTCAGGAGGGGACAATGAAAAACTGTTTTTT
few	TRBV2	TRBJ2-5	.	CASSEAREETQYF	TGTGCCAGCAGTGAAGCTCGCGAAGAGACCCAGTACTTC
.	TRBV7-2	TRBJ1-2	.	CASSRGSPNYGYTF	TGTGCCAGCAGCCGGGGGTCACCTAACTATGGCTACACCTTC
.	TRBV7-6	TRBJ2-7	.	CASSPGTGGIEQYF	TGTGCCAGCAGCCCCGGGACCGGGGGCATCGAGCAGTACTTC
.	TRBV29-1	TRBJ2-1	.	CSTWYNEQFF	TGCAGCACTTGGTACAATGAGCAGTTCTTC
.	TRBV5-1	TRBJ2-3	.	CASSLAGRSGTDTQYF	TGCGCCAGCAGCTTGGCTGGCAGATCAGGCACAGATACGCAGTATTTT
.	TRBV10-3	TRBJ2-5	TRBD2	CAISGGAKETQYF	TGTGCCATCAGCGGGGGGGCCAAAGAGACCCAGTACTTC
.	TRBV7-9	TRBJ1-1	.	CASSLMNTEAFF	TGTGCCAGCAGCTTGATGAACACTGAAGCTTTCTTT
.	TRBV5-1	TRBJ1-1	.	CASSLVAREAFF	TGTGCCAGCAGCTTGGTGGCTAGGGAAGCTTTCTTT
.	TRBV5-4	TRBJ2-2	TRBD2	CASSSKTSPINTGELFF	TGTGCCAGCAGCAGCAAGACTAGCCCTATAAACACCGGGGAGCTGTTTTTT
.	TRBV18	TRBJ1-6	TRBD1	CASSPAIQTGKASPLHF	TGTGCCAGCTCACCGGCGATCCAGACAGGGAAGGCGTCACCCCTCCACTTT
.	TRBV4-1	TRBJ2-7	TRBD2	CASSQDGGASGAYYEQYF	TGCGCCAGCAGCCAAGATGGTGGGGCTAGCGGGGCCTATTACGAGCAGTACTTC
.	TRBV18	TRBJ1-2	TRBD1	CASSPTTGVDYYGYTF	TGTGCCAGCTCACCAACGACAGGGGTCGATTACTATGGCTACACCTTC
.	TRBV7-2	TRBJ2-7	.	CASSLGGVGEQYF	TGTGCCAGCAGCTTAGGAGGTGTGGGTGAGCAGTACTTC
.	TRBV11-1	TRBJ1-1	.	CASSLAHSGTEAFF	TGTGCCAGCAGCTTAGCGCACTCAGGCACTGAAGCTTTCTTT
.	TRBV7-8	TRBJ2-7	.	CASSSRTISYEQYF	TGTGCCAGCAGCTCAAGGACTATCTCCTACGAGCAGTACTTC
.	TRBV6-5	TRBJ2-3	.	CASHKTGPGTDTQYF	TGTGCCAGCCATAAAACAGGTCCGGGGACAGATACGCAGTATTTT
.	TRBV11-2	TRBJ2-7	.	CASSQTLDTRMDYEQYF	TGTGCCAGCAGCCAGACATTGGACACCCGAATGGACTACGAGCAGTACTTC
few	TRBV4-3	TRBJ1-1	.	CASSVQWYTEAFF	TGCGCCAGCAGCGTCCAGTGGTACACTGAAGCTTTCTTT
few	TRBV5-1	TRBJ1-1	.	CASSLGSGSMNTEAFF	TGCGCCAGCAGCTTGGGTTCGGGGTCGATGAACACTGAAGCTTTCTTT
.	TRBV19	TRBJ2-5	.	CASSIRWGWQETQYF	TGTGCCAGTAGTATAAGGTGGGGGTGGCAAGAGACCCAGTACTTC
.	TRBV7-2	TRBJ2-7	TRBD2	CASSLRLAGGATYLPEQYF	TGTGCCAGCAGCTTAAGACTAGCGGGGGGGGCGACTTACCTCCCGGAGCAGTACTTC
once	TRBV2	TRBJ2-1	.	CASSAGRGGPNEQFF	TGTGCCAGCAGTGCCGGACGTGGAGGGCCCAATGAGCAGTTCTTC